This TCR beta chain was recorded in a study of blood T cells in healthy people across ages. Germline V gene data show CDR1 as MNHEY and CDR2 as SVGEGT. There are 12 residues in the CDR3. V gave up 6 bases and J gave up 4 bases, with 7 bases separating them. A sample-barcoded 5' primer and a J-beta primer mix were used in a second PCR of roughly 6 to 11 cycles. TCRdb used MiXCR to reprocess the 5' RACE reads, holding one entry per CDR3 protein. The profile shows 1.8 million or so distinct CDR3 sequences, about two fifths of them singletons. Findings and caveats of the study: Among T cells, TCR beta diversity per million cells dropped roughly linearly as age rose.

Concerning this clonotype: What it binds is not known.

The sequenced sample consisted of blood. The TCR originated in a human donor in good health. The rearrangement uses TRBV6-2 or TRBV6-3 and TRBJ1-5, with D tentatively TRBD1 (5 bases). The CDR3 spells CASRTENQPQHF. The CDR3 DNA reads TGTGCCAGCAGGACAGAGAATCAGCCCCAGCATTTT.